This T cell receptor (beta chain) is from a study of CD8 T cells in Susac syndrome. Sequencing of TCR beta was performed on blood CD8+ and CD4+ T cells. It was healthy donors who served as the controls, matched for age and sex. Of note for this clonotype: Its antigen remains unknown.

Notes on the study in general: The authors acknowledged that their TCR sequencing and HLA analysis involved a relatively small number of individuals.

Reverse transcription of about 0.5 to 1 ug RNA used random hexamers. TCRdb fed the immunoSEQ multiplex PCR reads into MiXCR, producing one record per CDR3 protein. The sample holds about 69,000 distinct CDR3 sequences; over 90% are singletons and the top ten take roughly 0.25%. V lost 2 bases and J lost 3, with 7 bases in between. Germline loops: CDR1 MNHEY, CDR2 SVGAGI. The CDR3 totals 13 residues. Material: CD8+ T cells from PBMCs. The chain joins TRBV6-5 to TRBJ2-5; the D is unclear. The sequence was collected from a human donor in good health. This CDR3 reads CASSYRIKETQYF. For the CDR3, the DNA is TGTGCCAGCAGTTACAGGATTAAAGAGACCCAGTACTTC.